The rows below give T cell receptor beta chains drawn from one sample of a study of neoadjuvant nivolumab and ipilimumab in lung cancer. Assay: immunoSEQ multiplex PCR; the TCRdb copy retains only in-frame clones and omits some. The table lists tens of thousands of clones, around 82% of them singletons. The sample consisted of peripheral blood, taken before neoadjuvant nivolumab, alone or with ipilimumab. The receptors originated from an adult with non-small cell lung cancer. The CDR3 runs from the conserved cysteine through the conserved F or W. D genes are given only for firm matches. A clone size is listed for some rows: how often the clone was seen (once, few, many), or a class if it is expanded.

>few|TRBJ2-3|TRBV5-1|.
CASSLAGQNTDTQYF
TGCGCCAGCAGCTTGGCTGGACAGAACACAGATACGCAGTATTTT
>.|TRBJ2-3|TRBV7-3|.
CASSLSGHSTDTQYF
TGTGCCAGCAGCTTATCAGGACACTCCACAGATACGCAGTATTTT
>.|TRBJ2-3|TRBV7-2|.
CASSLVRGTDTQYF
TGTGCCAGCAGCTTAGTCAGGGGCACAGATACGCAGTATTTT
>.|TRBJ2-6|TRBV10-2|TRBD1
CASSDGTGFSGANVLTF
TGCGCCAGCAGTGATGGGACAGGATTCTCTGGGGCCAACGTCCTGACTTTC
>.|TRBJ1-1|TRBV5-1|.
CASSLAAGGTEAFF
TGCGCCAGCAGCTTGGCGGCCGGGGGCACTGAAGCTTTCTTT
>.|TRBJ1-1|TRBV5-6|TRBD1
CASSHRDRVPEAFF
TGTGCCAGCAGTCACCGGGACAGGGTCCCTGAAGCTTTCTTT
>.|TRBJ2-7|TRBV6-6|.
CASTSKGGPYEQYF
TGTGCCAGCACCTCCAAGGGAGGCCCCTACGAGCAGTACTTC
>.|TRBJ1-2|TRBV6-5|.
CASTKGEVGGYTF
TGTGCCAGCACCAAGGGCGAGGTCGGCGGCTACACCTTC
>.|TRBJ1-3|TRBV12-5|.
CASGLDSGNTIYF
TGTGCTAGTGGGCTCGACTCTGGAAACACCATATATTTT
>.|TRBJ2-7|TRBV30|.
CACNRDAGTYEQYF
TGTGCCTGTAACAGGGACGCGGGTACCTACGAGCAGTACTTC
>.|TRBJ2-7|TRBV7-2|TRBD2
CASSLSLAGNEQYF
TGTGCCAGCAGCTTATCTCTAGCGGGGAATGAGCAGTACTTC
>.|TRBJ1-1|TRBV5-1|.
CASSWDGENTEAFF
TGCGCCAGCAGCTGGGACGGAGAGAACACTGAAGCTTTCTTT
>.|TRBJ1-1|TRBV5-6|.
CASSLSRGGEAFF
TGTGCCAGCAGCTTGTCTCGCGGGGGTGAAGCTTTCTTT
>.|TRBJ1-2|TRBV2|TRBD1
CASSLDRVLYGYTF
TGTGCCAGCAGTCTCGACAGGGTTCTCTATGGCTACACCTTC
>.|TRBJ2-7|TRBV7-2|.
CASKTGPYEQYF
TGTGCCAGCAAGACTGGCCCCTACGAGCAGTACTTC
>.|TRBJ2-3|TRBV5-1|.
CASSSRATTDTQYF
TGCGCCAGCAGCTCCCGGGCCACCACAGATACGCAGTATTTT
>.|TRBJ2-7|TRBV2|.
CASSVTGNSYEQYF
TGTGCCAGCAGTGTGACAGGAAACTCCTACGAGCAGTACTTC
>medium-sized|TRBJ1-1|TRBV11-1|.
CASSLSRKAFF
TGTGCCAGCAGCTTAAGCCGAAAAGCTTTCTTT
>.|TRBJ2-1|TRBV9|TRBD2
CASSVSGLGATEQFF
TGTGCCAGCAGCGTCTCGGGACTAGGCGCCACTGAGCAGTTCTTC
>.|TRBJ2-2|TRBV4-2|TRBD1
CASSQGQGSTGELFF
TGTGCCAGCAGCCAAGGACAGGGCTCCACCGGGGAGCTGTTTTTT
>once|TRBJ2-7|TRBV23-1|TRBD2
CASTPPGGRAYYEQYF
TGCGCCAGCACCCCTCCGGGCGGGAGGGCTTACTACGAGCAGTACTTC
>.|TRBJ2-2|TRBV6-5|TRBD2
CASGHTSVNTGELFF
TGTGCCAGCGGCCACACTAGCGTGAACACCGGGGAGCTGTTTTTT
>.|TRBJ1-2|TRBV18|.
CASSPDGENYGYTF
TGTGCCAGCTCACCAGACGGGGAAAACTATGGCTACACCTTC
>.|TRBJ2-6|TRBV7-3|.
CASSLTIGANVLTF
TGTGCCAGCAGCTTAACGATCGGGGCCAACGTCCTGACTTTC
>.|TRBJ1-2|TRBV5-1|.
CASSLFPGNDYGYTF
TGCGCCAGCAGCTTGTTCCCAGGGAACGACTATGGCTACACCTTC
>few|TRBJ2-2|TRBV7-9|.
CASSPGGGRANTGELFF
TGTGCCAGCAGCCCAGGGGGGGGACGGGCGAACACCGGGGAGCTGTTTTTT
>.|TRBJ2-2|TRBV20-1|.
CSAEGTGELFF
TGCAGTGCTGAGGGCACGGGGGAGCTGTTTTTT
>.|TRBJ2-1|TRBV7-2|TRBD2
CASSPSTTSGNNEQFF
TGTGCCAGCAGCCCCAGCACGACTAGCGGGAACAATGAGCAGTTCTTC
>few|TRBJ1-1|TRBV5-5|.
CASSLDPGFTEAFF
TGTGCCAGCAGCTTGGACCCGGGGTTCACTGAAGCTTTCTTT
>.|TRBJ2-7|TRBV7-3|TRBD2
CASSLLAGVNEQYF
TGTGCCAGCAGCCTCTTAGCGGGAGTCAACGAGCAGTACTTC
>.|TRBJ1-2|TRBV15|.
CATSRVNYGYTF
TGTGCCACCAGCAGGGTTAACTATGGCTACACCTTC
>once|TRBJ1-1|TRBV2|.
CASSEVPFGGEAFF
TGTGCCAGCAGTGAAGTGCCCTTCGGGGGTGAAGCTTTCTTT
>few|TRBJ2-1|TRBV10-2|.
CASHGGAYNEQFF
TGCGCCAGCCACGGGGGAGCTTACAATGAGCAGTTCTTC
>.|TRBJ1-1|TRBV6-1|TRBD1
CASRTTGVGAFF
TGTGCCAGCAGGACTACAGGGGTAGGAGCTTTCTTT
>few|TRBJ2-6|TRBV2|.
CASSPGTDYGANVLTF
TGTGCCAGCAGTCCCGGGACGGACTATGGGGCCAACGTCCTGACTTTC
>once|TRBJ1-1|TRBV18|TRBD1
CASSSGQGRFGEAFF
TGTGCCAGCTCTTCGGGACAGGGCCGGTTTGGTGAAGCTTTCTTT
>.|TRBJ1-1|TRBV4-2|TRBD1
CASSQDPGTGHTEAFF
TGTGCCAGCAGCCAAGACCCCGGGACAGGGCACACTGAAGCTTTCTTT
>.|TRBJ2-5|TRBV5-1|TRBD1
CASHRGPPQGETQYF
TGCGCCAGTCACAGGGGCCCCCCACAAGGGGAGACCCAGTACTTC
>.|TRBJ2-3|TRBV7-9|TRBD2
CASSSKPSGGTTQYF
TGTGCCAGCAGCTCGAAACCCTCGGGGGGAACTACGCAGTATTTT
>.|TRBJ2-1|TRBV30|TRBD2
CAWSVGAGGINEQFF
TGTGCCTGGAGTGTTGGGGCGGGAGGCATCAATGAGCAGTTCTTC
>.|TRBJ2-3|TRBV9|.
CASSVKPEQDTQYF
TGTGCCAGCAGCGTAAAGCCCGAGCAAGATACGCAGTATTTT
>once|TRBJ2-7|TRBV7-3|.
CASSLTGQGEQYF
TGTGCCAGCAGCCTGACAGGTCAGGGCGAGCAGTACTTC
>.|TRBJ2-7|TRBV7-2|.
CASSFSGAGSGYEQYF
TGTGCCAGCAGCTTCTCCGGGGCAGGTTCGGGCTACGAGCAGTACTTC
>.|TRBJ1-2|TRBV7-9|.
CANSLRIDYGYTF
TGTGCCAACAGCTTACGGATCGACTATGGCTACACCTTC
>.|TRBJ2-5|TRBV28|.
CASSSTRETQYF
TGTGCCAGCAGCTCAACCCGAGAGACCCAGTACTTC
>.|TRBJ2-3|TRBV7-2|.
CASSLRGVRTDTQYF
TGTGCCAGCAGCTTACGAGGGGTCCGCACAGATACGCAGTATTTT
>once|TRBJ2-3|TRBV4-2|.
CASSQEWRFTDTQYF
TGTGCCAGCAGCCAAGAGTGGAGGTTCACAGATACGCAGTATTTT
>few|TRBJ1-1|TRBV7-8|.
CASSTRVGTEAFF
TGTGCCAGCAGCACCAGGGTTGGGACTGAAGCTTTCTTT
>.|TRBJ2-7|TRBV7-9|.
CASSLEQGVNYEQYF
TGTGCCAGCAGCTTAGAACAGGGAGTAAACTACGAGCAGTACTTC
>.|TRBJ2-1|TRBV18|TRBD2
CASSPRVAGGGNEQFF
TGTGCCAGCTCACCCCGCGTGGCGGGAGGCGGCAATGAGCAGTTCTTC
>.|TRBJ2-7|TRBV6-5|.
CASSYSRQVSYEQYF
TGTGCCAGCAGTTACTCGAGACAGGTCTCCTACGAGCAGTACTTC
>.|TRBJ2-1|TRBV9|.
CASSGEDWIEQFF
TGTGCCAGCAGCGGCGAAGACTGGATAGAGCAGTTCTTC
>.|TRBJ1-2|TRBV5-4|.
CASSTGTNYGYTF
TGTGCCAGCAGCACCGGGACAAATTATGGCTACACCTTC
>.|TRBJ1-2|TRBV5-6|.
CASSRDRDGANYGYTF
TGTGCCAGCAGTCGCGACCGGGACGGAGCTAACTATGGCTACACCTTC
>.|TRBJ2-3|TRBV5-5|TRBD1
CASSPGQGTDTQYF
TGTGCCAGCAGCCCCGGACAGGGGACAGATACGCAGTATTTT
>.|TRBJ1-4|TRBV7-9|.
CASNDSREKLFF
TGTGCCAGCAACGACAGCCGCGAAAAACTGTTTTTT
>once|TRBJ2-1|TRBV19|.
CATKIGGGPSYNEQFF
TGTGCCACAAAAATCGGAGGGGGCCCTTCCTACAATGAGCAGTTCTTC